Below, one TCR beta chain is given with its context. The antigen is undetermined. This entry is derived from a study of CD8 T cells in Susac syndrome. RNA in amounts of about 0.5 to 1 ug was reverse transcribed with random hexamers. The immunoSEQ assay covered 54 Vbeta and 13 Jbeta segments for CDR3. A single record per CDR3 protein comes from TCRdb applying MiXCR to the immunoSEQ multiplex PCR reads. The table shows tens of thousands of distinct CDR3 sequences, with nearly 96% occurring only once. This CDR3 contains 12 residues. V gave up 6 bases and J gave up 0 bases, with 5 bases separating them. Germline V gives CDR1 MDHEN, CDR2 SYDVKM. In blood CD8+ and CD4+ T cells, TCR beta underwent sequencing. Whole-study results and caveats: TCR sequencing and HLA analysis covered a relatively small number of individuals.

The sequence was collected from a human donor with multiple sclerosis. The rearrangement joins TRBV28 to TRBJ2-5; unclear D gene. Sequencing input: CD4+ T cells from PBMCs. The CDR3 bases are TGTGCCAGCAGCATCAACCAAGAGACCCAGTACTTC. It translates to CASSINQETQYF.